Below, 5 T cell receptor beta chains from the same sample are listed, as sequenced in a study of cytomegalovirus exposure and HLA in healthy donors. The primer mix had 60 Vbeta and 13 Jbeta primers. The repertoire was sequenced with immunoSEQ multiplex PCR; TCRdb's copy has only in-frame clones and lacks some. In the table there are 90,000 to 140,000 clones, over 60% of which are singletons. Sequencing input: PBMCs. Receptors were obtained from a man in his forties or fifties in good health and CMV-seropositive.

V usage is TRBV15 and J usage is TRBJ1-2; no reliable D call. Germline V gives CDR1 LNHNV, CDR2 YYDKDF (reference sequence). The CDR3 sequence is 13 residues long. The germline V and J ends were trimmed by 3 bases and 4 bases, with 9 bases remaining between them. CDR3 loop: CATSSRLLYGYTF. The CDR3 DNA sequence: TGTGCCACCAGCAGTAGACTTCTCTATGGCTACACCTTC.

V usage is TRBV4-2 and J usage is TRBJ2-3; TRBD2 matches at 9 bases. This CDR3 region has 15 residues. Trimming at V came to 1 base and at J to 6 bases, leaving 5 bases not matched to a gene. From germline, CDR1 is LGHNA and CDR2 YNFKEQ. The CDR3 sequence: CASSQGGGALDTQYF. For the CDR3, the DNA is TGTGCCAGCAGCCAAGGCGGGGGGGCCCTGGATACGCAGTATTTT.

V is TRBV19 and J is TRBJ2-5, with 12 bases that match TRBD1. The V and J ends lost 5 bases and 11 bases, in that order; junction bases with no gene match: 12. The CDR3 loop spans 15 amino acids. Germline CDR1 is LNHDA and CDR2 is SQIVND (reference sequence). The CDR3 is CASSSGTGGLREQYF. Written as DNA, the CDR3 is TGTGCCAGTAGTTCCGGGACAGGGGGCTTGAGGGAGCAGTACTTC.

The chain carries TRBV7-3 and TRBJ2-1; weak D call: TRBD2 (6 bases). V lost 4 bases, J lost 2 bases, and 15 bases lay in between. Germline V lookup: CDR1 SGHTA, CDR2 FQGTGA. The CDR3 length is 16 residues. DNA for the CDR3: TGTGCCAGCAGCTCAGCCCCGGGACTCACCTACAATGAGCAGTTCTTC. Translated, it gives CASSSAPGLTYNEQFF.

V usage is TRBV6-6 and J usage is TRBJ1-2; perhaps TRBD1 as D (5 bases). Germline V gene lookup returns CDR1 MNHNY and CDR2 SVGAGI (reference sequence). V was clipped by 2 bases and J by 1 base, with 11 bases between them. CDR3 size: 15 residues. CDR3 loop: CASSYEGRGNYGYTF. The CDR3 coding sequence is TGTGCCAGCAGTTACGAAGGAAGGGGTAACTATGGCTACACCTTC.